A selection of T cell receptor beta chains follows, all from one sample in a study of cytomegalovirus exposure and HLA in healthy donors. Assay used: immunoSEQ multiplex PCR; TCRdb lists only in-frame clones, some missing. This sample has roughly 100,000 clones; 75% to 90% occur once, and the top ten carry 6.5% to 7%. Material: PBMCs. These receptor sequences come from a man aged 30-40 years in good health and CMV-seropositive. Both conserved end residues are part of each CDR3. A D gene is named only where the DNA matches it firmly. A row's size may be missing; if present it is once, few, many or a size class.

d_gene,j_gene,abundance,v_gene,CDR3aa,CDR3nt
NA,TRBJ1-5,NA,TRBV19,CASSMSRFGNQPQHF,TGTGCCAGTAGTATGTCCAGGTTTGGCAATCAGCCCCAGCATTTT
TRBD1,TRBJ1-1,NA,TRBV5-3,CARSHPRRQGEVNTEAFF,TGTGCCAGAAGCCACCCTAGACGACAGGGGGAAGTGAACACTGAAGCTTTCTTT
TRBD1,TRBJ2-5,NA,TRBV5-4,CASSAAGTGETQYF,TGTGCCAGCAGCGCGGCCGGGACAGGGGAGACCCAGTACTTC
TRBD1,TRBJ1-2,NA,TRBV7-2,CASSLGQGYGYTF,TGTGCCAGCAGCCTCGGACAGGGCTATGGCTACACCTTC
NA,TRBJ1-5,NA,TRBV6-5,CASSSQQNQPQHF,TGTGCCAGCAGTTCACAGCAGAATCAGCCCCAGCATTTT
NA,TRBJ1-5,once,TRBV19,CASIGGGGNQPQHF,TGTGCCAGTATCGGGGGAGGAGGCAATCAGCCCCAGCATTTT
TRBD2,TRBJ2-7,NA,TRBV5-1,CASSERTSEQYF,TGCGCCAGCTCCGAAAGGACTAGCGAGCAGTACTTC
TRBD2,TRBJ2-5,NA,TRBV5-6,CASTRLAGEVTQYF,TGTGCCAGCACCCGACTAGCGGGGGAAGTGACCCAGTACTTC
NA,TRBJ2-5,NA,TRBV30,CAWSVLWLALETQYF,TGTGCCTGGAGTGTACTATGGCTAGCTCTGGAGACCCAGTACTTC
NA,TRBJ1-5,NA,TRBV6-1,CASSERGTDQPQHF,TGTGCCAGCAGTGAAAGGGGTACGGATCAGCCCCAGCATTTT
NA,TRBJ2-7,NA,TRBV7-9,CAIQREGVNEQYF,TGTGCCATCCAAAGGGAAGGGGTCAACGAGCAGTACTTC
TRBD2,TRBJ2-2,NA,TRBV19,CASTLGEGIPTGELFF,TGTGCCAGTACCCTAGGGGAGGGGATCCCCACCGGGGAGCTGTTTTTT
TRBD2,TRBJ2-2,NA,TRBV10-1,CASPGDSGGGGGELFF,TGCGCCAGCCCCGGGGATAGCGGGGGGGGCGGCGGGGAGCTGTTTTTT
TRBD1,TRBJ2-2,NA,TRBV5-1,CASSSRGQAGELFF,TGCGCCAGCAGTTCTAGGGGGCAGGCCGGGGAGCTGTTTTTT
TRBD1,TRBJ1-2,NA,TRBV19,CASRSRDSGYGYTF,TGTGCCAGTAGGAGCCGGGACAGCGGTTATGGCTACACCTTC
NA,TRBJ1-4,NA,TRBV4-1,CASSQFRAGNEKLFF,TGCGCCAGCAGCCAATTTCGAGCAGGGAATGAAAAACTGTTTTTT
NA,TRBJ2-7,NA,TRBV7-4,CASSRDGGQGGGYEQYF,TGTGCCAGCAGCCGGGACGGAGGGCAGGGAGGGGGTTACGAGCAGTACTTC
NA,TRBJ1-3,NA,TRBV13,CASSYRVSGNTIYF,TGTGCCAGCAGCTACAGGGTCTCTGGAAACACCATATATTTT
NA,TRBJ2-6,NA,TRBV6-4,CASTGFGANVLTF,TGTGCCAGTACAGGGTTTGGGGCAAACGTCCTGACTTTC
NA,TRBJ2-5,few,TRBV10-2,CATSGGSWETQYF,TGCGCCACCTCCGGAGGTTCGTGGGAGACCCAGTACTTC
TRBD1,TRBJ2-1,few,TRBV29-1,CSAWDSFNEQFF,TGCAGCGCCTGGGACAGCTTCAATGAGCAGTTCTTC
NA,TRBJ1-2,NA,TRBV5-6,CASSPGDYGYTF,TGTGCCAGCAGCCCCGGGGACTATGGCTACACCTTC
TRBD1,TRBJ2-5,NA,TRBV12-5,CASGVGTAQETQYF,TGTGCTAGTGGCGTCGGGACAGCCCAAGAGACCCAGTACTTC
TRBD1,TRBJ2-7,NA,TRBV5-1,CASRMTGGGEQYF,TGCGCCAGCAGGATGACAGGGGGAGGCGAGCAGTACTTC
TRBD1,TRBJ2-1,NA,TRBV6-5,CASSRDRGGYNEQFF,TGTGCCAGCAGTAGGGACAGGGGCGGTTACAATGAGCAGTTCTTC
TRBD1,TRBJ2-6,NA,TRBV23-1,CASSPAGTVSSGANVLTF,TGCGCCAGCTCCCCAGCCGGGACAGTAAGCTCTGGGGCCAACGTCCTGACTTTC
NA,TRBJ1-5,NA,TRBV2,CASSEPSSTGHQPQHF,TGTGCCAGCAGTGAACCCTCCTCGACAGGTCATCAGCCCCAGCATTTT
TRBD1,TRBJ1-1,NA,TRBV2,CASRRGQSLMNTEAFF,TGTGCCAGCAGGCGGGGACAGAGTTTGATGAACACTGAAGCTTTCTTT
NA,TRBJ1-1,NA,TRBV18,CASSDGTEAFF,TGTGCCAGCTCCGACGGGACTGAAGCTTTCTTT
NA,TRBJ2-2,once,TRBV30,CAWDQGTGELFF,TGTGCCTGGGATCAGGGGACCGGGGAGCTGTTTTTT
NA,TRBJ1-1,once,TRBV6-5,CASSGETEAFF,TGTGCCAGCAGTGGGGAGACTGAAGCTTTCTTT
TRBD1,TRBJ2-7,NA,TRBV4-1,CASSQDPRGRGYEQYF,TGCGCCAGCAGCCAAGATCCCAGGGGGCGGGGCTACGAGCAGTACTTC